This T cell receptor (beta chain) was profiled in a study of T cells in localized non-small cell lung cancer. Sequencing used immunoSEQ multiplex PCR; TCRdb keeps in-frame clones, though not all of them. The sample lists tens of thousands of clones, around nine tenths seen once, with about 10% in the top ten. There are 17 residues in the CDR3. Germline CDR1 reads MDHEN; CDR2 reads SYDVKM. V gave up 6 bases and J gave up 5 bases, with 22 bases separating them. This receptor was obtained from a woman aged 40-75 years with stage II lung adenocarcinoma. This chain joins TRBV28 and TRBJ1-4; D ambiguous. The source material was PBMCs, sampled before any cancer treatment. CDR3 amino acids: CASSRRLRRSQNEKLFF. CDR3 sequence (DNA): TGTGCCAGCAGCCGAAGATTGAGGAGGAGCCAGAATGAAAAACTGTTTTTT.